A selection of T cell receptor beta chains follows, all from one sample in a study of monozygotic twins with inflammatory bowel disease. Reprocessing the 5' RACE reads, TCRdb reports a single entry for every CDR3 protein and omits DNA. Its listing shows 90,000 to 110,000 distinct CDR3 sequences. Source material: blood. The receptor source for this set is a human donor with ulcerative colitis or Crohn's disease, or a healthy co-twin of an affected twin (not recorded which). Each CDR3 is given with its conserved first and last residue.

J gene	CDR3 length	V gene	CDR3 protein
TRBJ1-6	14	TRBV12-3/TRBV12-4	CASSTRTGDSPLHF
TRBJ2-3	15	TRBV9	CASSALSGGTDTQYF
TRBJ1-1	16	TRBV27	CASVHRQGRWNTEAFF
TRBJ2-7	15	TRBV20-1	CSARARDASSYEQYF
TRBJ2-3	14	TRBV20-1	CSASDPPITDTQYF
TRBJ1-4	13	TRBV3-1	CASSPARDEKLFF
TRBJ1-2	13	TRBV28	CASSYLINYGYTF
TRBJ2-7	13	TRBV5-1	CASSLPSSDEQYF
TRBJ1-4	17	TRBV19	CASWFRDREGRDEKLFF
TRBJ1-1	14	TRBV9	CASSIASENTEAFF
TRBJ2-1	19	TRBV11-2	CASNSKREGPGGTYNEQFF
TRBJ1-2	11	TRBV24-1	CATANGGGYTF
TRBJ2-3	16	TRBV29-1	CSVEGGFTRGTDTQYF
TRBJ2-7	11	TRBV28	CASSDLDEQYF
TRBJ1-1	14	TRBV5-6	CASSFSGTNTEAFF
TRBJ2-1	14	TRBV12-3/TRBV12-4	CASTPLAGVFEQFF
TRBJ2-1	14	TRBV19	CASSRDNSYNEQFF
TRBJ1-1	14	TRBV5-1	CASSLDPMNVEAFF
TRBJ2-5	12	TRBV7-9	CASSLVPETQYF
TRBJ1-2	14	TRBV25-1	CASSEYRAHHGYTF
TRBJ2-7	14	TRBV12-3/TRBV12-4	CASASGGDSYEQYF
TRBJ2-2	17	TRBV24-1	CATSDFTSSGGSGELFF
TRBJ2-2	14	TRBV20-1	CSARVRGGHGELFF
TRBJ1-5	14	TRBV12-3/TRBV12-4	CASRGAYSNQPQHF
TRBJ2-1	12	TRBV6-2/TRBV6-3	CASSRNTNEQFF
TRBJ1-2	16	TRBV10-3	CAISESRRESGNGYTF
TRBJ2-1	17	TRBV25-1	CASSEYRVQGQNNEQFF
TRBJ1-3	13	TRBV6-5	CASRVSSGNTIYF
TRBJ2-7	14	TRBV5-1	CASRMVAGGYEQYF